The entry below describes one T cell receptor beta chain. The V end lost 3 bases, the J end lost 4 bases, and 13 bases lay between the germline ends. The CDR3 contains 13 residues. The germline V gene has CDR1 SQVTM and CDR2 ANQGSEA. The entry originates in a study of blood T cell repertoires in COVID-19. Study-level background: Samples representing acute and convalescent COVID-19 were sourced from the United States, Italy and Spain. T cells, B-cell-depleted T cells, or PBMCs provided the cDNA or gDNA that served as material.

The data were produced by immunoSEQ multiplex PCR, yet TCRdb's version contains in-frame clones alone and is incomplete. Counted here are roughly 170,000 clones, approximately 87% occurring once; the ten biggest clones make up over 0.7%. The TCR comes from a woman in her late teens or twenties who had recovered from COVID-19. The chain has TRBV29-1 and TRBJ2-7, with a weak D call TRBD1 (7 bases). Sequencing used peripheral blood. This CDR3 is CSVEGQGGYEQYF. As DNA, the CDR3 is TGCAGCGTTGAGGGGCAGGGGGGTTACGAGCAGTACTTC.